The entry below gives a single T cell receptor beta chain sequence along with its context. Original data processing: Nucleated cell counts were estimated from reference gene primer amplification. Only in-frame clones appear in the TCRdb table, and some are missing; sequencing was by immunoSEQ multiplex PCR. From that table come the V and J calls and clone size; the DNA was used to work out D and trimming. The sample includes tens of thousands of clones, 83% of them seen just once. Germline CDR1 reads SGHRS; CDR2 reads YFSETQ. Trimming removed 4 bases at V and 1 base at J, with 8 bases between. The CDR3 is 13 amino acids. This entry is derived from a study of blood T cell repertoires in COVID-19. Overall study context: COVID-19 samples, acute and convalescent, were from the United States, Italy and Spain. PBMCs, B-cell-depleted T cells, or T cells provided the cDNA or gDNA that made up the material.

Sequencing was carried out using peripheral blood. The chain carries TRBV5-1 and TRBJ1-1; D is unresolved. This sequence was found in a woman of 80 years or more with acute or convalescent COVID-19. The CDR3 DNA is TGCGCCAGCAGCACCTCAGAGAACACTGAAGCTTTCTTT. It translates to CASSTSENTEAFF.